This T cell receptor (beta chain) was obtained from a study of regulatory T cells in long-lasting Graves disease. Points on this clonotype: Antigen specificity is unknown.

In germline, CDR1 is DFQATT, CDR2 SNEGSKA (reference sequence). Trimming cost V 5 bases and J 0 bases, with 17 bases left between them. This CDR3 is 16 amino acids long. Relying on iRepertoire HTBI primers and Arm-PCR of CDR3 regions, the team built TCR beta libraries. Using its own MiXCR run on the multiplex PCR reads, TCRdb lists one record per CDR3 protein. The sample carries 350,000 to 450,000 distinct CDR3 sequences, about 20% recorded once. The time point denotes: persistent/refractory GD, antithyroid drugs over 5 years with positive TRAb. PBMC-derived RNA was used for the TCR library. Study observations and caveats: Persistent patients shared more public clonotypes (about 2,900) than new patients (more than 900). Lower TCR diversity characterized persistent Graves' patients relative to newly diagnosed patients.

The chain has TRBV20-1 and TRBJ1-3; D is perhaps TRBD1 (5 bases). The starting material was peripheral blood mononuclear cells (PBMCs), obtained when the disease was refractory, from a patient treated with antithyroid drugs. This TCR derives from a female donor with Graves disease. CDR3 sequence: CSAPGGTWASGNTIYF. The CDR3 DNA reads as TGCAGTGCTCCTGGGGGGACCTGGGCCTCTGGAAACACCATATATTTT.